This T cell receptor beta chain was observed in a study of T cell responses to AZD1222 COVID-19 vaccine. Across the study: The analysis combined second doses at about 4 or about 12 weeks.

This CDR3 has 17 residues. The J segment lost 5 bases and the V segment lost 5 bases, leaving 14 bases of the junction unmatched. The germline V gene encodes CDR1 SEHNR and CDR2 FQNEAQ (reference sequence). Study observations and caveats: Targeting of unmutated variant regions was reportedly seen in nearly half of spike-specific TCRs. The breadth and depth of Spike-specific TCRs increased once two AZD1222 doses had been given. Clonal diversity may have been underestimated in mostly white British donors.

A remark on this clone: As yet, its antigen is unknown.

Sequencing was performed with immunoSEQ multiplex PCR; in TCRdb, only in-frame clones are kept and a portion is missing. This table holds roughly 79,000 clones, about 78% found once. The sample consisted of peripheral blood, taken on day 0 of AZD1222 vaccination. The sequence derives from an adult in good health. The chain combines TRBV7-9 with TRBJ2-3; 9 bases line up with TRBD2. This chain's CDR3 is CASSPRGSGRRGDTQYF. Here the CDR3 DNA reads TGTGCCAGCAGCCCCCGAGGAAGCGGGAGGCGGGGAGATACGCAGTATTTT.